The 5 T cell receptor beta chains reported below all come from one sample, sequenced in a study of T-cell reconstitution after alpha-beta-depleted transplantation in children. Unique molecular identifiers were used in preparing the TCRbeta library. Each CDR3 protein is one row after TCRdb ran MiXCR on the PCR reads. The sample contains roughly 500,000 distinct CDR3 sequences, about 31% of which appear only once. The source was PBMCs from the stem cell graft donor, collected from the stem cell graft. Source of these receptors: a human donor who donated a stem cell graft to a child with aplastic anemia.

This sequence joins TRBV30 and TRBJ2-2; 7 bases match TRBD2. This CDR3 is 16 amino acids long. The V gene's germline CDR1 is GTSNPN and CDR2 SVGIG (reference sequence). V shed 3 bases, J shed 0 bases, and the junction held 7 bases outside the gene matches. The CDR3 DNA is TGTGCCTGGAGCGACTATAGCGGGCCGAACACCGGGGAGCTGTTTTTT. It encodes CAWSDYSGPNTGELFF.

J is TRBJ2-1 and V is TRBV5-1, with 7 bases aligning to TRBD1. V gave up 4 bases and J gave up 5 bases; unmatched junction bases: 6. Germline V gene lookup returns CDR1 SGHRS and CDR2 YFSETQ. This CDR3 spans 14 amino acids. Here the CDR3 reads CASSLHTGDNEQFF. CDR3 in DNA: TGCGCCAGCAGCCTTCATACAGGGGACAATGAGCAGTTCTTC.

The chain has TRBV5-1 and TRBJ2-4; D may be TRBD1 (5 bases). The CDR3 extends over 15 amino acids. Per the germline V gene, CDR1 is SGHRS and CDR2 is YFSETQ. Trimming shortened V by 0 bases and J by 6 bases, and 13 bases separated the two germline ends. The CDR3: CASSLDGQGLNIQYF. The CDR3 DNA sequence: TGCGCCAGCAGCTTGGATGGCCAGGGCCTAAACATTCAGTACTTC.

The CDR3 nucleotides read TGTGCCAGCAGTTCTCATATGACAGGATTCCAGCCCCAGCATTTT. Its protein is CASSSHMTGFQPQHF. The chain recombines TRBV2 with TRBJ1-5; D perhaps matches TRBD1 (6 bases). This CDR3 is built from 15 residues. The germline V and J ends were trimmed by 5 bases and 7 bases, with 18 bases remaining between them. Germline CDR1 and CDR2: SNHLY and FYNNEI.

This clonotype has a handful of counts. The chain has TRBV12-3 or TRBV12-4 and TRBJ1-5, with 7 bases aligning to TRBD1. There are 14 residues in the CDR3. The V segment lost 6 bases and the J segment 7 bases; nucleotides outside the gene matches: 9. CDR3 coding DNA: TGTGCCAGCAGCCTCTCAGGGGGTCGCCAGCCCCAGCATTTT. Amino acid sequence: CASSLSGGRQPQHF.